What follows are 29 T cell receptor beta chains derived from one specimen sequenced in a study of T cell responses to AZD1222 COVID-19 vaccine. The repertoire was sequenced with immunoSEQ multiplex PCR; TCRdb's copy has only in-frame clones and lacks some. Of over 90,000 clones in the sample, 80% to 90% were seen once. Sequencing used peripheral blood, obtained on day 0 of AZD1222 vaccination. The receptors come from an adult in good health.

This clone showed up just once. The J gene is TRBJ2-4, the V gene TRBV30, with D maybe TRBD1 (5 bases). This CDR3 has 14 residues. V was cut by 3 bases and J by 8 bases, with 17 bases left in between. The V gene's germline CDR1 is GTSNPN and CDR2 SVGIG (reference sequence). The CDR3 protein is CAWSPTGPGDIQYF. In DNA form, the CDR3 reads TGTGCCTGGAGCCCAACAGGACCTGGGGACATTCAGTACTTC.

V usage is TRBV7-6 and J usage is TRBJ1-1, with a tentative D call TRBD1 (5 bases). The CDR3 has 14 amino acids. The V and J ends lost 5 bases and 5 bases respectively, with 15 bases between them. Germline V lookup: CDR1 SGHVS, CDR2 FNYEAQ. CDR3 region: CASSPRERGTEAFF. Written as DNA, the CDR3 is TGTGCCAGCAGCCCCAGGGAGCGGGGGACTGAAGCTTTCTTT.

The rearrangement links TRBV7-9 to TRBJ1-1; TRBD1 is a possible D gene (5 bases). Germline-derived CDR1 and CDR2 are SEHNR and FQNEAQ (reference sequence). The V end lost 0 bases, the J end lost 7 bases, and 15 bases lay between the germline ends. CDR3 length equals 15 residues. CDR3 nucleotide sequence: TGTGCCAGCAGCTTAGCACAGGCCATGCTGGTTGAAGCTTTCTTT. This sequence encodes CASSLAQAMLVEAFF.

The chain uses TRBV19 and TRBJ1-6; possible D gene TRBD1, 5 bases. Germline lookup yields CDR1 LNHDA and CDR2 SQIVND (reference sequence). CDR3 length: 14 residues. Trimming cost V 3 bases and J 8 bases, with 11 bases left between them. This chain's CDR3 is CASSMWQGDSPLHF. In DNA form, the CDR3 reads TGTGCCAGTAGTATGTGGCAGGGAGATTCACCCCTCCACTTT.

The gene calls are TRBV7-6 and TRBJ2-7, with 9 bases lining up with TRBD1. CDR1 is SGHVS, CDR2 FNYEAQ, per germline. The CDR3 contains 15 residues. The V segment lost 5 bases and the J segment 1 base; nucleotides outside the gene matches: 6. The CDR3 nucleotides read TGTGCCAGCAGCCTCGGGACAGGGACTTCCTACGAGCAGTACTTC. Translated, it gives CASSLGTGTSYEQYF.

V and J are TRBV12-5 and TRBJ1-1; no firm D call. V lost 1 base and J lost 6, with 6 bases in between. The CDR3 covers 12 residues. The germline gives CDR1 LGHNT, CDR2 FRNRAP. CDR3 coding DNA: TGTGCTAGTGGTTTGGGTTGGGCTGAAGCTTTCTTT. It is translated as CASGLGWAEAFF.

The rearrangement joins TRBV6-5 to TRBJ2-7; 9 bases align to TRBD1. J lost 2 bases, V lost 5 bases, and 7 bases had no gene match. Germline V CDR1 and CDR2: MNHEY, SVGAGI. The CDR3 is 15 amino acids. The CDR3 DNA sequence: TGTGCCAGCAGTAATTCCGGGACAGGGACCTACGAGCAGTACTTC. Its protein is CASSNSGTGTYEQYF.

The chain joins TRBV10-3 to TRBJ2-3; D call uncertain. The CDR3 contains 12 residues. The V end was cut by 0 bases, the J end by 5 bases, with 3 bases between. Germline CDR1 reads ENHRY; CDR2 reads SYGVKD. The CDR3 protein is CAISESRDTQYF. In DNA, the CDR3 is TGTGCCATCAGTGAGTCGAGAGATACGCAGTATTTT.

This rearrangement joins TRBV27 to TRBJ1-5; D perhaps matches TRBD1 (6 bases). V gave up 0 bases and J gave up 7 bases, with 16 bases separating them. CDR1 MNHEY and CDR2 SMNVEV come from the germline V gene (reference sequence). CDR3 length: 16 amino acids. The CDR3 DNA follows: TGTGCCAGCAGTTTATCGGGAGGGGGGAACCAACAGCCCCAGCATTTT. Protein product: CASSLSGGGNQQPQHF.

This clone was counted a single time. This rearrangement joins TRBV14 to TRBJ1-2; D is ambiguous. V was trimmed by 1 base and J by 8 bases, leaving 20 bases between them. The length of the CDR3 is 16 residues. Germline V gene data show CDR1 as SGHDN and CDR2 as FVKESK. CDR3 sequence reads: CASSQVTPRGGEGYTF. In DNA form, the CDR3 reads TGTGCCAGCAGCCAAGTGACCCCCCGGGGAGGTGAAGGCTACACCTTC.

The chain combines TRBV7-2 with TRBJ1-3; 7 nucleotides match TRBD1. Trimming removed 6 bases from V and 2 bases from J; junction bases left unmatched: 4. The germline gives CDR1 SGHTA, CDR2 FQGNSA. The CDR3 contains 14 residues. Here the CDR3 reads CASRPQGTGNTIYF. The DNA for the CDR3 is TGTGCCAGCAGGCCACAGGGGACTGGAAACACCATATATTTT. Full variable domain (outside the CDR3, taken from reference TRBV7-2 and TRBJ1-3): GAGVSQSPSNKVTEKGKDVELRCDPISGHTALYWYRQSLGQGLEFLIYFQGNSAPDKSGLPSDRFSAERTGGSVSTLTIQRTQQEDSAVYLCASRPQGTGNTIYFGEGSWLTVV.

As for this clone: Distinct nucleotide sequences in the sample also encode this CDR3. CDR3 nucleotides: TGTGCCAGCAGTGGGACAGGGGGCAATCAGCCCCAGCATTTT. It encodes CASSGTGGNQPQHF. The chain combines TRBV2 with TRBJ1-5; 9 nucleotides match TRBD1. The germline V gene has CDR1 SNHLY and CDR2 FYNNEI. This CDR3 has 14 amino acids. The V segment lost 4 bases and the J segment 2 bases; nucleotides outside the gene matches: 0.

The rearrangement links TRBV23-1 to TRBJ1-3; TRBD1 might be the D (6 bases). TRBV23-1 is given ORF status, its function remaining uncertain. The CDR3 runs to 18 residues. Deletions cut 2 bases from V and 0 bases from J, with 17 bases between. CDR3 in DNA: TGCGCCAGCAGTCAAGCTCGGGGGCCACAAAGCTCTGGAAACACCATATATTTT. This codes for CASSQARGPQSSGNTIYF.

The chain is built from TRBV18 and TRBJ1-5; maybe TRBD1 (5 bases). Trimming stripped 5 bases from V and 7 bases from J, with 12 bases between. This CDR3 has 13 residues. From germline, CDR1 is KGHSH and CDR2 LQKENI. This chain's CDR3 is CASSKAREQPQHF. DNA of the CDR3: TGTGCCAGCTCAAAGGCCAGGGAACAGCCCCAGCATTTT.

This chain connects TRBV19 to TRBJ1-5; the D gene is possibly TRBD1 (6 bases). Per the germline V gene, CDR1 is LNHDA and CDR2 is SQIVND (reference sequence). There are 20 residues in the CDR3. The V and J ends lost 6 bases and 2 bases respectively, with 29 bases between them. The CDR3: CASRIRPGHLADSGNQPQHF. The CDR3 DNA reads TGTGCCAGTAGAATCCGTCCGGGACACCTCGCCGATTCAGGCAATCAGCCCCAGCATTTT.

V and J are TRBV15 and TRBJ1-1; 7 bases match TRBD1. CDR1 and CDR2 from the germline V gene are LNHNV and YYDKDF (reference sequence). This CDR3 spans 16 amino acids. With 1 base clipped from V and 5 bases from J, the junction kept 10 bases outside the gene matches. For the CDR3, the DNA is TGTGCCACCAGCAGAGGAGGGGGCGCGGGCGGGACTGAAGCTTTCTTT. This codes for CATSRGGGAGGTEAFF.

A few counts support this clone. The CDR3 nucleotides read TGTGCCAGCTCACGACTAGGACAGGGGAGCTCCTATAATTCACCCCTCCACTTT. Amino acid sequence: CASSRLGQGSSYNSPLHF. The V gene is TRBV18, the J gene TRBJ1-6, with 9 bases that match TRBD1. After removal of 4 bases from V and 0 bases from J, the junction contained 7 bases not matched to a gene. This CDR3 is 18 amino acids long. Germline CDR1 is KGHSH and CDR2 is LQKENI.

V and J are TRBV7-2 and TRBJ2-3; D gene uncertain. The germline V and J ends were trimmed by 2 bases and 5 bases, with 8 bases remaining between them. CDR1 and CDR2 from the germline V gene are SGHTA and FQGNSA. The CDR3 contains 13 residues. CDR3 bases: TGTGCCAGCAGCTTAACACTTGGAGATACGCAGTATTTT. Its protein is CASSLTLGDTQYF.

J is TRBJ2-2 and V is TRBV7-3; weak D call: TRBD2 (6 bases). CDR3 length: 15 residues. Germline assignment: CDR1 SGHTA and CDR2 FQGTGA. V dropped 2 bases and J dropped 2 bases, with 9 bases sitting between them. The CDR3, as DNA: TGTGCCAGCAGCTTAGGGGGGAGAAACACCGGGGAGCTGTTTTTT. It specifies CASSLGGRNTGELFF.

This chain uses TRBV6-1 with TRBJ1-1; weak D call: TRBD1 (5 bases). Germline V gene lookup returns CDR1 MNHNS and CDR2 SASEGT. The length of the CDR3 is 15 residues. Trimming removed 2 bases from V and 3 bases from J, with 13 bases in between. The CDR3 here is CASSEMWGLYTEAFF. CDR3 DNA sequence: TGTGCCAGCAGTGAAATGTGGGGACTGTACACTGAAGCTTTCTTT.

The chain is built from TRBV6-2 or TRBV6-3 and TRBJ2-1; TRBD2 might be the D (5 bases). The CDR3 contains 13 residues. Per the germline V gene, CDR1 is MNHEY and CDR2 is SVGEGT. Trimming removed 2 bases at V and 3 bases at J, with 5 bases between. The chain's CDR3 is CASSYRDYNEQFF. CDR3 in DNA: TGTGCCAGCAGTTACCGGGACTACAATGAGCAGTTCTTC.

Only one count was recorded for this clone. This CDR3 reads CSAKGQGSSGYTF. As DNA, the CDR3 is TGCAGCGCAAAGGGACAGGGGTCTTCTGGCTACACCTTC. J is TRBJ1-2 and V is TRBV29-1; 10 nucleotides match TRBD1. V gave up 7 bases and J gave up 7 bases; unmatched junction bases: 9. This CDR3 spans 13 amino acids. Germline CDR1 SQVTM, CDR2 ANQGSEA. Together with reference TRBV29-1 and TRBJ1-2, the CDR3 gives the full variable domain: SAVISQKPSRDICQRGTSLTIQCQVDSQVTMMFWYRQQPGQSLTLIATANQGSEATYESGFVIDKFPISRPNLTFSTLTVSNMSPEDSSIYLCSAKGQGSSGYTFGSGTRLTVV.

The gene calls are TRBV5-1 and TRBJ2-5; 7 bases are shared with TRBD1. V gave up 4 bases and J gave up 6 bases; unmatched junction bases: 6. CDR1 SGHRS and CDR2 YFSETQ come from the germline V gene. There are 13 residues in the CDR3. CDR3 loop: CASSRTGEKTQYF. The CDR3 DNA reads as TGCGCCAGCAGCCGAACAGGGGAAAAGACCCAGTACTTC.

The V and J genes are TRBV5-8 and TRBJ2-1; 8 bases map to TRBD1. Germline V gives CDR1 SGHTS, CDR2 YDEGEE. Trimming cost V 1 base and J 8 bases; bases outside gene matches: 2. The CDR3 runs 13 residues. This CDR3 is CASSLRQGYEQFF. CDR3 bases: TGTGCCAGCAGCTTGCGACAGGGGTATGAGCAGTTCTTC.

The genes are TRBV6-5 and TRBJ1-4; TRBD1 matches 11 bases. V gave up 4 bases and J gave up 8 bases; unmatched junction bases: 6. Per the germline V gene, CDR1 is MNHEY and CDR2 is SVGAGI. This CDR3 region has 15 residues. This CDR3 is CASSSGQGAGEKLFF. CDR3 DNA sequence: TGTGCCAGCAGTTCCGGACAGGGGGCAGGCGAAAAACTGTTTTTT.

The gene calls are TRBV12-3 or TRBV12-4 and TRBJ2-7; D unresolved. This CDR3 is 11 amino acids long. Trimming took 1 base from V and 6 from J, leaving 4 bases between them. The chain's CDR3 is CASSLGGEQYF. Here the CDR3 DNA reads TGTGCCAGCAGTTTAGGAGGCGAGCAGTACTTC.

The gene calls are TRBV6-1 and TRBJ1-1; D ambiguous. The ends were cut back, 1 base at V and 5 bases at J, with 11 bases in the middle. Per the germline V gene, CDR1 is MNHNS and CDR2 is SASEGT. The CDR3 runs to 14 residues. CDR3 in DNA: TGTGCCAGCAGTGAAGGGTCAGAGAGGACTGAAGCTTTCTTT. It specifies CASSEGSERTEAFF.

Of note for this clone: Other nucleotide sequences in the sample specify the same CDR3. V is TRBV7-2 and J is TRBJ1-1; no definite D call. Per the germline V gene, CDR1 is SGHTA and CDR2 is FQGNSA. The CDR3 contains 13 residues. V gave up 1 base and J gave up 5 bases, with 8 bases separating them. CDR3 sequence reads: CASSLGRETEAFF. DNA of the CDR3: TGTGCCAGCAGCTTAGGGAGGGAAACTGAAGCTTTCTTT.

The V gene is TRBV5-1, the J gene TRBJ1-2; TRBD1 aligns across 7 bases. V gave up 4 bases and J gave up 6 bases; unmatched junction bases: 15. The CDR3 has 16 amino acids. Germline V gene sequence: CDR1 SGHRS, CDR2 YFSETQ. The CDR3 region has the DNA TGCGCCAGCAGCCTGGGAGGGGGCAGGGTCGGTAATGGCTACACCTTC. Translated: CASSLGGGRVGNGYTF. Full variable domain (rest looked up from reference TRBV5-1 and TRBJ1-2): KAGVTQTPRYLIKTRGQQVTLSCSPISGHRSVSWYQQTPGQGLQFLFEYFSETQRNKGNFPGRFSGRQFSNSRSEMNVSTLELGDSALYLCASSLGGGRVGNGYTFGSGTRLTVV.